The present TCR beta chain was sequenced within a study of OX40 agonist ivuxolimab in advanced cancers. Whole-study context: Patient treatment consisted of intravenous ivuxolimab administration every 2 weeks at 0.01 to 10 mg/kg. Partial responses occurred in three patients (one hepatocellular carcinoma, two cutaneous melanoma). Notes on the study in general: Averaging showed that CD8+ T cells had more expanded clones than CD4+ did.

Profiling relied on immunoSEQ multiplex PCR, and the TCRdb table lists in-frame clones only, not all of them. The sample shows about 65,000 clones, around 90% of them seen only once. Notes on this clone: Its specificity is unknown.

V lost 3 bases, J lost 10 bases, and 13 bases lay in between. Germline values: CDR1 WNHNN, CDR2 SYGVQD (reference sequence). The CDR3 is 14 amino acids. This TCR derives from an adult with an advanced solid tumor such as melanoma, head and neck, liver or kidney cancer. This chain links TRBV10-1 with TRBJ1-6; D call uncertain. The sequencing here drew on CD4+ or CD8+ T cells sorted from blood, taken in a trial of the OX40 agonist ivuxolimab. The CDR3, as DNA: TGCGCCAGCAGTGAAGTGTCGGGGAAATCACCCCTCCACTTT. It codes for CASSEVSGKSPLHF.